This T cell receptor (beta chain) was documented in a study of blood T cell repertoires in COVID-19 (dated by TCRdb to 2020 to 2021). For the study in its entirety: Samples from collaborators originated in the United States, Italy and Spain and spanned both the acute and convalescent phases of COVID-19. The repertoires were made available in a free public database intended to serve as a resource for research on the immune response to SARS-CoV-2. Subjects who had been exposed to COVID-19, were actively infected with it, or had recovered from it provided the deeply sampled blood TCRbeta repertoires that made up the dataset. The material from the prospective study consisted of cDNA or gDNA derived from T cells, B-cell-depleted T cells, or PBMCs. Sample metadata almost always included a de-identified subject ID, COVID-19 status, age in years and sex. HLA class I and class II types, where available, came from metadata supplied by the sample provider rather than from assay-based typing. Samples were obtained from the ongoing ImmuneRACE study (first 160 participants) and from some 1,300 subjects provided by 6 global collaborators. What the research found in general, with its limitations: Clinical and demographic metadata were provided uncurated, with the amount varying by source and participant.

TCRbeta CDR3 regions were amplified from genomic DNA using the immunoSEQ Assay, a bias-controlled multiplex PCR. The paper's processing steps were these. Nucleated cell counts per sample were estimated from amplification of reference gene primers within the assay. To quantify the absolute abundance of each unique TCRbeta CDR3 rearrangement, sequence reads were collapsed and filtered. For each sample, productive Simpson clonality was calculated as the square root of Simpson's diversity index across productive rearrangements. TCRdb carries this immuneACCESS record with in-frame sequences only. Its versions omit some clonotypes, under half of them owing to an unresolved V gene in the studies checked, with the rest unexplained. Clone size and the V and J calls come from that table; the DNA yielded D and trimming. The sample has under 300,000 clones on record, about 86% of them singletons. The ten largest clones capture 2.5% to 3% of the sample.

The collaborating institutions used their own protocols to collect whole blood in K2EDTA tubes. For TCRbeta analysis, collaborators shipped samples in one of three forms: frozen whole blood, isolated PBMCs, or DNA extracted from either of those sample types. Including cysteine and phenylalanine, the CDR3 has 14 amino acids. The sequence is cut down to CDR3 DNA, 42 bases in frame from base 1. V is trimmed back by 4 bases and J by 8 bases, and the junction contains 10 bases that no gene match accounts for. Based on the germline V gene, the CDR1 and CDR2 sequences are SQVTM and ANQGSEA. Worth noting for this clone: The antigen it recognizes is unknown. No much larger clone exists at a distance of one base, and base qualities are not known.

Sequences were obtained from peripheral blood. The sequence joins TRBV29-1 to TRBJ1-5; 8 nucleotides in the junction match TRBD1. The origin of this receptor is a woman aged 55 to 70 with active or convalescent COVID-19. Read as DNA, the sequence is TGCAGCGTTGGGACAGGGAATTTTGGGGAGCCCCAGCATTTT. Protein translation: CSVGTGNFGEPQHF.